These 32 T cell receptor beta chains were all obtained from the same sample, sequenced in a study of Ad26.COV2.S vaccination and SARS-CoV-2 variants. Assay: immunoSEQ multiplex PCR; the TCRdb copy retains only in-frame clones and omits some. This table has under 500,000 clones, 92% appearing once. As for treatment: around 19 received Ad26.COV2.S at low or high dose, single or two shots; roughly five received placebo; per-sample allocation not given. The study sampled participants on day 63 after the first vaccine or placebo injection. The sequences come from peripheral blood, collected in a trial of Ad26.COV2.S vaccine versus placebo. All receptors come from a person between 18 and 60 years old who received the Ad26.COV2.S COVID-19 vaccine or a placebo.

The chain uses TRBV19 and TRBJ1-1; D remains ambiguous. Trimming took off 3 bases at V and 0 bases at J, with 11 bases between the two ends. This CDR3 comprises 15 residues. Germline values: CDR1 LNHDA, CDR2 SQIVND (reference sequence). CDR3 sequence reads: CASSIIWGMNTEAFF. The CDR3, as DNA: TGTGCCAGTAGTATCATATGGGGAATGAACACTGAAGCTTTCTTT.

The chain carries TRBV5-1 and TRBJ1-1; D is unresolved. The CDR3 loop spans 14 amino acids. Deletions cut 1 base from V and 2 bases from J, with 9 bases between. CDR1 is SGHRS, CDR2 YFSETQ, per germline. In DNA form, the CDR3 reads TGCGCCAGCAGCTTGTATCGGGCAAACACTGAAGCTTTCTTT. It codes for CASSLYRANTEAFF.

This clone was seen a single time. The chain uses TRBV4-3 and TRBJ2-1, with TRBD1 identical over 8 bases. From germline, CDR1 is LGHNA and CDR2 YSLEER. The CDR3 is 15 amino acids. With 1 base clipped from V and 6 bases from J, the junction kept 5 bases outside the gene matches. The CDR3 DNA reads TGCGCCAGCAGCCAAGTCGCAGGACAGGGCAATGAGCAGTTCTTC. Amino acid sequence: CASSQVAGQGNEQFF.

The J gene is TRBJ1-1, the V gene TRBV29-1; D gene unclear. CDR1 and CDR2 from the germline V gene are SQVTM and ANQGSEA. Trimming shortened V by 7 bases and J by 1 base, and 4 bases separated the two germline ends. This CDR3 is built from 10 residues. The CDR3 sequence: CSEGNTEAFF. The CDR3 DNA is TGCAGCGAGGGGAACACTGAAGCTTTCTTT.

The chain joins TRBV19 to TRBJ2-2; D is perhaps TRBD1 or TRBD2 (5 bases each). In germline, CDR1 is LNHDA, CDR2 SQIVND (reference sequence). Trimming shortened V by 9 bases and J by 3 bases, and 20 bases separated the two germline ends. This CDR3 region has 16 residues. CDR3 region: CASRRNWGPYTGELFF. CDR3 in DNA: TGTGCCAGCCGCAGAAACTGGGGACCGTACACCGGGGAGCTGTTTTTT.

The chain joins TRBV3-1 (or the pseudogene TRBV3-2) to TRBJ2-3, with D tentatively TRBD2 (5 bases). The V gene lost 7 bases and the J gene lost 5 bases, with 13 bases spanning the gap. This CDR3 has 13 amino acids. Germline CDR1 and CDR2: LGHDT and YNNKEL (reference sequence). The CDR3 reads CASTEAGGDTQYF. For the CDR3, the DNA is TGTGCCAGCACCGAGGCAGGAGGAGATACGCAGTATTTT.

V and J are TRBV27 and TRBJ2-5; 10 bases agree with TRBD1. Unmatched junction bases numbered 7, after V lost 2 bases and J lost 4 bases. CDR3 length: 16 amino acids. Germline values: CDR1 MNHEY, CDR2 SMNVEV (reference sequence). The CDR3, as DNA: TGTGCCAGCAGTTTAACCGGGACAGGGGTGTTAGAGACCCAGTACTTC. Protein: CASSLTGTGVLETQYF.

The DNA of the CDR3 is TGTGCCAGCAGCCAAGTCGCTAGCGCGAGCTCTGGGGCCAACGTCCTGACTTTC. Its translation is CASSQVASASSGANVLTF. The chain joins TRBV14 to TRBJ2-6; a weak D match, TRBD2 (6 bases). The germline V gene encodes CDR1 SGHDN and CDR2 FVKESK. This CDR3 comprises 18 residues. Trimming stripped 1 base from V and 0 bases from J, with 13 bases between.

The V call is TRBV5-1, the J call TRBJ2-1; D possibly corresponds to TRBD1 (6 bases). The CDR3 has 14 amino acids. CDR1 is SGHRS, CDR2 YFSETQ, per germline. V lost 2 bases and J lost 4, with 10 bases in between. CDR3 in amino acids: CASSLGQQYNEQFF. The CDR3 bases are TGCGCCAGCAGCTTAGGACAGCAGTACAATGAGCAGTTCTTC.

The CDR3 sequence is CASSYSILAGDTQYF. The CDR3, as DNA: TGTGCCAGCAGTTACTCGATCCTAGCGGGAGATACGCAGTATTTT. This rearrangement joins TRBV6-2 or TRBV6-3 to TRBJ2-3; 8 nucleotides align to TRBD2. V gave up 0 bases and J gave up 5 bases; unmatched junction bases: 4. This CDR3 contains 15 residues. The germline V gene has CDR1 MNHEY and CDR2 SVGEGT.

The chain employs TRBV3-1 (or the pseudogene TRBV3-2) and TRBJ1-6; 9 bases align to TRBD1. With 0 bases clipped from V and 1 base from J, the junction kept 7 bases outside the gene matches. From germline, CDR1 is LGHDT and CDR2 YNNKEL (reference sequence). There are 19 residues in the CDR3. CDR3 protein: CASSQEWDREGSYNSPLHF. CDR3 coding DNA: TGTGCCAGCAGCCAAGAGTGGGACAGGGAAGGATCCTATAATTCACCCCTCCACTTT.

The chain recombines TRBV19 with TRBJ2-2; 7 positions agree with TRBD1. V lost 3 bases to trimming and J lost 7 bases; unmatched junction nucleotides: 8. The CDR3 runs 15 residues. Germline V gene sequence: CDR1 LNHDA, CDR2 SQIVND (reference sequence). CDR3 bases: TGTGCCAGTAGTATGGGTCAGGGGGTCGGCGGGGAGCTGTTTTTT. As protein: CASSMGQGVGGELFF.

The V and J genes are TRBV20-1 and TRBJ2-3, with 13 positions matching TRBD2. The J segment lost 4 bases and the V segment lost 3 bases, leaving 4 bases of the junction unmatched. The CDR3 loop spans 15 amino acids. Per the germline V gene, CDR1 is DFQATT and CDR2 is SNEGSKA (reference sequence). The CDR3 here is CSASELAGGPDTQYF. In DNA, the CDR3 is TGCAGTGCTAGTGAACTAGCGGGGGGGCCAGATACGCAGTATTTT.

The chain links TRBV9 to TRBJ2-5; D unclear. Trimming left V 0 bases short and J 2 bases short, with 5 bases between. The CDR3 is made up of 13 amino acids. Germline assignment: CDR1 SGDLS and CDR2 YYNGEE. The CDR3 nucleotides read TGTGCCAGCAGCGTAGCCGTTCAAGAGACCCAGTACTTC. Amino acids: CASSVAVQETQYF.

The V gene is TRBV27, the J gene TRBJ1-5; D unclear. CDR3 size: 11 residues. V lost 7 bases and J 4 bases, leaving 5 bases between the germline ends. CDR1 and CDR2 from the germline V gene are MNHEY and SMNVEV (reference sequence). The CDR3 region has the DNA TGTGCCAGCACCGTGAATCAGCCCCAGCATTTT. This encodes CASTVNQPQHF.

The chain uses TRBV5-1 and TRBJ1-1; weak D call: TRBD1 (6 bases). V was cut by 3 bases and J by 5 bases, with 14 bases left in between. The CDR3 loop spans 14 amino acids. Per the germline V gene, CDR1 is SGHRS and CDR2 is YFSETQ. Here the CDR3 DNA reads TGCGCCAGCAGCTGGGGACACCAGGGGACTGAAGCTTTCTTT. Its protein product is CASSWGHQGTEAFF. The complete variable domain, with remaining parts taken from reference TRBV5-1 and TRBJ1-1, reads KAGVTQTPRYLIKTRGQQVTLSCSPISGHRSVSWYQQTPGQGLQFLFEYFSETQRNKGNFPGRFSGRQFSNSRSEMNVSTLELGDSALYLCASSWGHQGTEAFFGQGTRLTVV.

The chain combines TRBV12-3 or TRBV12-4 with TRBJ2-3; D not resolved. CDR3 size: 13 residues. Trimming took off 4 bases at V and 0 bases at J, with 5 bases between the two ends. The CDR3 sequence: CASSSESTDTQYF. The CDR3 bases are TGTGCCAGCAGTTCGGAAAGCACAGATACGCAGTATTTT.

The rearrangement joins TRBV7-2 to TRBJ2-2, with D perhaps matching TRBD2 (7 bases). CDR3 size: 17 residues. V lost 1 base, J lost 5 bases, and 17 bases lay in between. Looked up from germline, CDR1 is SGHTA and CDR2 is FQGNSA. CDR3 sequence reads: CASSLVSGGARTGELFF. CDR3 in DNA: TGTGCCAGCAGCTTAGTTTCGGGGGGCGCGAGGACCGGGGAGCTGTTTTTT. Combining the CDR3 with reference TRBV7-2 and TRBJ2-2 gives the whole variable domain GAGVSQSPSNKVTEKGKDVELRCDPISGHTALYWYRQSLGQGLEFLIYFQGNSAPDKSGLPSDRFSAERTGGSVSTLTIQRTQQEDSAVYLCASSLVSGGARTGELFFGEGSRLTVL.

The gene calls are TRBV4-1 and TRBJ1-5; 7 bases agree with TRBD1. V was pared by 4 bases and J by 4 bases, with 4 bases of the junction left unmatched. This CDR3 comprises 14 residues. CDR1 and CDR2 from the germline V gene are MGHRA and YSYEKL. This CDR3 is CASSRTQGNQPQHF. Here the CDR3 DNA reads TGCGCCAGCAGCCGGACACAGGGGAATCAGCCCCAGCATTTT.

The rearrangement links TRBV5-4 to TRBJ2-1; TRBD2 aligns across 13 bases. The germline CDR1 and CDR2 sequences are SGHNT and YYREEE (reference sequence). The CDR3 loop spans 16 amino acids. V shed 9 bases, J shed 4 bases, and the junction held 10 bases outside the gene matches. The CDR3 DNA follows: TGTGCCATCCACAGAGGGACTAGCGGGGCGTACAATGAGCAGTTCTTC. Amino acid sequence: CAIHRGTSGAYNEQFF.

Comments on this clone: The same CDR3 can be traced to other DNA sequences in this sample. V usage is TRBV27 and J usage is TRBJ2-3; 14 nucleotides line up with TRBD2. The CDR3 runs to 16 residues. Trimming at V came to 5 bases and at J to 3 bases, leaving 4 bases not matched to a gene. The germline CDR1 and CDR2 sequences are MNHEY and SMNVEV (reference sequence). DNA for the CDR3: TGTGCCAGCAGTCCACGGACTAGCGGGGGGACAGATACGCAGTATTTT. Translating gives CASSPRTSGGTDTQYF.

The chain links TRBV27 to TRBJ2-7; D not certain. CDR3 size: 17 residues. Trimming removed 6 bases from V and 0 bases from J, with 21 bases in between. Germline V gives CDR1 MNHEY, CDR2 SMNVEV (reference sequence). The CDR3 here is CASSLSWADPSSYEQYF. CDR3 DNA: TGTGCCAGCAGCCTATCTTGGGCCGACCCCAGCTCCTACGAGCAGTACTTC.

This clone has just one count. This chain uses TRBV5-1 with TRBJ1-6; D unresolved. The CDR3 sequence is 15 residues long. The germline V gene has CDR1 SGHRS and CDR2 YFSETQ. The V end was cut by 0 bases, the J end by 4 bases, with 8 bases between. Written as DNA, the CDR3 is TGCGCCAGCAGCTTGGCCGGAGATTATAATTCACCCCTCCACTTT. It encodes CASSLAGDYNSPLHF.

The CDR3 nucleotides read TGCGCCAGCAGAAGCGCGGGGCAGGATGATAACTATGGCTACACCTTC. It codes for CASRSAGQDDNYGYTF. This chain joins TRBV10-2 and TRBJ1-2; possible D gene TRBD1, 5 bases. Germline-derived CDR1 and CDR2 are WSHSY and SAAADI. The CDR3 is 16 residues long. The V end lost 6 bases, the J end lost 1 base, and 18 bases lay between the germline ends.

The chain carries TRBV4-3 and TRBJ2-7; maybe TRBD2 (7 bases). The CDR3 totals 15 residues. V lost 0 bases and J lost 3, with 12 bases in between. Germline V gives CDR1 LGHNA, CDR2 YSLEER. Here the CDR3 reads CASSQDWEGDYEQYF. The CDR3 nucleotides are TGCGCCAGCAGCCAAGATTGGGAGGGGGACTACGAGCAGTACTTC.

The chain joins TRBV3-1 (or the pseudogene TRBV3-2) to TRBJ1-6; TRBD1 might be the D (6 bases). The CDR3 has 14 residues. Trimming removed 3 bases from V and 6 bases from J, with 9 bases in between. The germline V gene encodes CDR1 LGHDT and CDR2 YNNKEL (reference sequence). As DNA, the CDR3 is TGTGCCAGCAGCCATACAGGGCCTAATTCACCCCTCCACTTT. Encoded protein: CASSHTGPNSPLHF.

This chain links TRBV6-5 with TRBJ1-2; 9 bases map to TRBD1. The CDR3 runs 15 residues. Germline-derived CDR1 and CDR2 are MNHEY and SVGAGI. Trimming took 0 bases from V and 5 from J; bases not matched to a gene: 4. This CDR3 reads CASSYSGTGSYGYTF. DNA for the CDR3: TGTGCCAGCAGTTACTCGGGGACAGGGTCGTATGGCTACACCTTC.

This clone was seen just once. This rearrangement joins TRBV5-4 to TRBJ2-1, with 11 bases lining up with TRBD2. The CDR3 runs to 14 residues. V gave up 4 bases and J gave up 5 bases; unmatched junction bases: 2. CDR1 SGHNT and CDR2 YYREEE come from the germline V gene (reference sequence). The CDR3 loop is CASSVGLADNEQFF. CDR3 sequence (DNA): TGTGCCAGCAGCGTGGGACTAGCGGACAATGAGCAGTTCTTC.

CDR3 DNA sequence: TGTGCCAGTAGCCAAAACGGCGGGAATACGAACACCGGGGAGCTGTTTTTT. Protein: CASSQNGGNTNTGELFF. The J gene is TRBJ2-2, the V gene TRBV19; TRBD2 might be the D (6 bases). Trimming took off 6 bases at V and 0 bases at J, with 17 bases between the two ends. Looked up from germline, CDR1 is LNHDA and CDR2 is SQIVND (reference sequence). This CDR3 comprises 17 residues.

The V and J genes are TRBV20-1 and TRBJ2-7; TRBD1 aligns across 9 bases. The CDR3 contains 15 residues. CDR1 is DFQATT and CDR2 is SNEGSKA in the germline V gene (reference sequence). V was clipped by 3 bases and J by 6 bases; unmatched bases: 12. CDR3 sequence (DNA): TGCAGTGCTAGTCCCCGGGACAGGGAAGATGGCGAGCAGTACTTC. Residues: CSASPRDREDGEQYF.

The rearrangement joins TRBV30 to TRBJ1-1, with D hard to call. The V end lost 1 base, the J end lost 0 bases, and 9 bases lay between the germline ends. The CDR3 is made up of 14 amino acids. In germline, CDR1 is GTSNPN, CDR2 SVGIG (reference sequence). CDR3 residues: CAWSDGPMNTEAFF. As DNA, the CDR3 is TGTGCCTGGAGTGACGGACCTATGAACACTGAAGCTTTCTTT.

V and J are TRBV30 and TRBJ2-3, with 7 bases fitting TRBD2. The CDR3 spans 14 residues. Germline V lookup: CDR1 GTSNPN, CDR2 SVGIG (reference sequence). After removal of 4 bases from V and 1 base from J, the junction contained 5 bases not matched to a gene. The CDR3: CAWNLGGGTDTQYF. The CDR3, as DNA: TGTGCCTGGAATTTGGGGGGGGGCACAGATACGCAGTATTTT.